The subject of this entry is one TCR beta chain. The entry originates in a study of PD-1 blockade in mismatch repair-deficient tumors. The germline CDR1 and CDR2 sequences are SGHTA and FQGNSA. Trimming cost V 5 bases and J 6 bases; bases outside gene matches: 11. CDR3 size: 15 residues. Some clones are missing from TCRdb's copy, which holds only in-frame ones; the method was immunoSEQ multiplex PCR. The table shows about 110,000 clones, with about 80% occurring only once. The TCR-sequenced patients were a few responders to pembrolizumab. This chain uses TRBV7-2 with TRBJ2-3; 7 nucleotides line up with TRBD1. Material: peripheral blood, obtained 60 to 65 weeks after starting pembrolizumab. This sequence originates from an adult with mismatch repair-deficient cancer. This chain's CDR3 is CASSPGGRPGDTQYF. The CDR3 DNA is TGTGCCAGCAGCCCAGGGGGTAGGCCGGGCGATACGCAGTATTTT.